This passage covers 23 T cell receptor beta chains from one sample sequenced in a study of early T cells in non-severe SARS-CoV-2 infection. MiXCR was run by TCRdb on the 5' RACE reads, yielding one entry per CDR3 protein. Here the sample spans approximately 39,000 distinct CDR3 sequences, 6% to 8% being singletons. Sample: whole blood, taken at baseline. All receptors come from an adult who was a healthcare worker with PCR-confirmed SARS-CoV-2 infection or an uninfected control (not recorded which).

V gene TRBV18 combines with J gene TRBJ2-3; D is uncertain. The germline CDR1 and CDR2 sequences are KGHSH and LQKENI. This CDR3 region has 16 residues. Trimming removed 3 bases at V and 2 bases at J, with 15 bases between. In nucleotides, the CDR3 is TGTGCCAGCTCACCCCCCATTATGTCAGACACAGATACGCAGTATTTT. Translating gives CASSPPIMSDTDTQYF.

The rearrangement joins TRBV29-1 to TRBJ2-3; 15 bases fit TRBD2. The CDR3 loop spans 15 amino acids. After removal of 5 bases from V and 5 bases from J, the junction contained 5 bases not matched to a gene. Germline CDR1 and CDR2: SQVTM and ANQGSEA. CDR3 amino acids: CSVRTSGRALDTQYF. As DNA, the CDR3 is TGCAGCGTTCGGACTAGCGGGAGGGCCCTAGATACGCAGTATTTT.

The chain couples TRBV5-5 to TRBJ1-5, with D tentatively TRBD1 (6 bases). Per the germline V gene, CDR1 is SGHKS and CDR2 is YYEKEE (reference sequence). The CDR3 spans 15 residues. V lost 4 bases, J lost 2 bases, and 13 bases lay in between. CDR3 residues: CASSPDRRGNQPQHF. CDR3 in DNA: TGTGCCAGCAGCCCGGACAGAAGGGGCAATCAGCCCCAGCATTTT.

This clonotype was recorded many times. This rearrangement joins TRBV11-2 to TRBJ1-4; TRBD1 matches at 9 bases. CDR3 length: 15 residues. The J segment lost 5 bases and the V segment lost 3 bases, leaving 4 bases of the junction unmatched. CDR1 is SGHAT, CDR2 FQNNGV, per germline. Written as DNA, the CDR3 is TGTGCCAGCAGCTTGGCCGGGACAGGGAATGAAAAACTGTTTTTT. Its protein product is CASSLAGTGNEKLFF.

CDR3 sequence: CASSRGQGSTDTQYF. CDR3 DNA sequence: TGCGCCAGCAGCCGGGGACAGGGGAGCACAGATACGCAGTATTTT. This chain links TRBV4-3 with TRBJ2-3; TRBD1 aligns across 10 bases. The length of the CDR3 is 15 residues. V lost 4 bases to trimming and J lost 0 bases; unmatched junction nucleotides: 1. Germline V gives CDR1 LGHNA, CDR2 YSLEER.

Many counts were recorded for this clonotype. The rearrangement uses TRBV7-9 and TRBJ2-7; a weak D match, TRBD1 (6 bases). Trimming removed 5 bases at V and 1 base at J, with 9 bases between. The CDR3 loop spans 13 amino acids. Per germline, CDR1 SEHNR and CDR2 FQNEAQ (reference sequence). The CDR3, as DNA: TGTGCCAGCAGCGCCACAGGGTCCTACGAGCAGTACTTC. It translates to CASSATGSYEQYF. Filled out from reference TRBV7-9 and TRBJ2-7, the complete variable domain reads DTGVSQNPRHKITKRGQNVTFRCDPISEHNRLYWYRQTLGQGPEFLTYFQNEAQLEKSRLLSDRFSAERPKGSFSTLEIQRTEQGDSAMYLCASSATGSYEQYFGPGTRLTVT.

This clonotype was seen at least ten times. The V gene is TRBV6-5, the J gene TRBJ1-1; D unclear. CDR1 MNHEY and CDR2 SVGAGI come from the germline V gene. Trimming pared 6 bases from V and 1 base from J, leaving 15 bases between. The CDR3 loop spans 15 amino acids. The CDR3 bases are TGTGCCAGCAGATCACCTTCCGGGGAGAACACTGAAGCTTTCTTT. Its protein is CASRSPSGENTEAFF.

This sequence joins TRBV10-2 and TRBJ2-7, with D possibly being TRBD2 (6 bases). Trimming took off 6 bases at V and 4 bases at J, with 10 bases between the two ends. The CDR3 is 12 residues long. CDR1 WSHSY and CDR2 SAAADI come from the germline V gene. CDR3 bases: TGCGCCAGCAGCCAAGGAGGGTACGAGCAGTACTTC. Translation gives CASSQGGYEQYF.

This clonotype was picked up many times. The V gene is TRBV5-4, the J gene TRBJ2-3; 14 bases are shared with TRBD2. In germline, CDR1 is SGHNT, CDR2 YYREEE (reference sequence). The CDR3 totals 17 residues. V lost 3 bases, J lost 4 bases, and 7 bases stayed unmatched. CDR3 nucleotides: TGTGCCAGCAGCTATGGACTAGCGGGAGGTGATGCAGATACGCAGTATTTT. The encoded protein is CASSYGLAGGDADTQYF.

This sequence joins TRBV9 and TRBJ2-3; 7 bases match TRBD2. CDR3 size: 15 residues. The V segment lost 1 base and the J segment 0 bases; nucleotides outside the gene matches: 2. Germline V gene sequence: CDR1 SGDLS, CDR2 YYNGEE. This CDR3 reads CASSVSGGSTDTQYF. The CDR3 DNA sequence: TGTGCCAGCAGCGTATCCGGGGGGAGCACAGATACGCAGTATTTT. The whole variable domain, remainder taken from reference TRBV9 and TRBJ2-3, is DSGVTQTPKHLITATGQRVTLRCSPRSGDLSVYWYQQSLDQGLQFLIQYYNGEERAKGNILERFSAQQFPDLHSELNLSSLELGDSALYFCASSVSGGSTDTQYFGPGTRLTVL.

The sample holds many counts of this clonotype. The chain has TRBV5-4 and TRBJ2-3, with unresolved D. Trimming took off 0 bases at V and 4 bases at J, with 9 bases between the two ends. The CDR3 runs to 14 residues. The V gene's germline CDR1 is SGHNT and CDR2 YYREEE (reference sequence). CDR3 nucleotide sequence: TGTGCCAGCAGCTTGGCTGGGATCCCAGATACGCAGTATTTT. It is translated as CASSLAGIPDTQYF. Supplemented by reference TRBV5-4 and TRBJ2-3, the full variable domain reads ETGVTQSPTHLIKTRGQQVTLRCSSQSGHNTVSWYQQALGQGPQFIFQYYREEENGRGNFPPRFSGLQFPNYSSELNVNALELDDSALYLCASSLAGIPDTQYFGPGTRLTVL.

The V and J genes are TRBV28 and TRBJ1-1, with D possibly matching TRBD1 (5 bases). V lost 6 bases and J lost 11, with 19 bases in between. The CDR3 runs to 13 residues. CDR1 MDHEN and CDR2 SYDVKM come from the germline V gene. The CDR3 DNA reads TGTGCCAGCAGAGGAGGGGCGACAGATCGTGCTTTCTTT. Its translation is CASRGGATDRAFF.

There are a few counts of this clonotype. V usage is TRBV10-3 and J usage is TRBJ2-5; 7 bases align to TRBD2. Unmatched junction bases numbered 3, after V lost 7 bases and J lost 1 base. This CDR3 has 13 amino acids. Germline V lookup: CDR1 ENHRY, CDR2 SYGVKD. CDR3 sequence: CAIKREAQETQYF. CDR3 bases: TGTGCCATCAAACGGGAGGCCCAAGAGACCCAGTACTTC.

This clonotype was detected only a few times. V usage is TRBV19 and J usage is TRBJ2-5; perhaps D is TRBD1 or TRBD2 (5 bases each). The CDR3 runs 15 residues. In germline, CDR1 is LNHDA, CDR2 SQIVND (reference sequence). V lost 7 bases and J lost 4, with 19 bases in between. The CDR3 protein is CASTIGTGKSETQYF. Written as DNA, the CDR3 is TGTGCCAGTACCATAGGGACGGGAAAGTCAGAGACCCAGTACTTC.

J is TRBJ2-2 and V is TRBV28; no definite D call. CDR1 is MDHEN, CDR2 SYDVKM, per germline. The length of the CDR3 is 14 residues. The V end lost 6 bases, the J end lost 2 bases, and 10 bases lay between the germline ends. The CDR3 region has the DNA TGTGCCAGCAGAAGGACGGACAACACCGGGGAGCTGTTTTTT. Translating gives CASRRTDNTGELFF.

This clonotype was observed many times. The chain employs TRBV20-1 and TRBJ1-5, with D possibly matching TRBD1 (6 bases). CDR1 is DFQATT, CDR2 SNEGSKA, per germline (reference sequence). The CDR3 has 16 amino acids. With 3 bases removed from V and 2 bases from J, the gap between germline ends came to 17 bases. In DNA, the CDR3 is TGCAGTGCTAGCTCAGGGGTCTTGGCGGGCAATCAGCCCCAGCATTTT. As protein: CSASSGVLAGNQPQHF.

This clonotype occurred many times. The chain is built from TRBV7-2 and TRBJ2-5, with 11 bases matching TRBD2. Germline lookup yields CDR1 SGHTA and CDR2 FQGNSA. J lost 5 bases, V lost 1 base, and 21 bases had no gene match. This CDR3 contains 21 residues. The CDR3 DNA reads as TGTGCCAGCAGCTTAGGGGTTGGGACTAGCGGCATCCCCCAGTTGAGGGAGACCCAGTACTTC. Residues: CASSLGVGTSGIPQLRETQYF.

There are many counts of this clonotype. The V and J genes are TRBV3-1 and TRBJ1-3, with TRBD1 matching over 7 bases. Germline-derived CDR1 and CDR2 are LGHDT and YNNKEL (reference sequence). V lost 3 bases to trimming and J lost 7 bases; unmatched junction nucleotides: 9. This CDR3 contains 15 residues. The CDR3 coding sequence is TGTGCCAGCAGCCAGCCGGGACAGTCATGGAACACCATATATTTT. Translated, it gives CASSQPGQSWNTIYF.

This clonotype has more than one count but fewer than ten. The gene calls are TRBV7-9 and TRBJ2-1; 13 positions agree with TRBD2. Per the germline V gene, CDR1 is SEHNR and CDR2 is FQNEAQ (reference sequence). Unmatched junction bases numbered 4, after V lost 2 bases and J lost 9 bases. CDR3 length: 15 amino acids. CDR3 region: CASSLTSGRAGEQFF. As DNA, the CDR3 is TGTGCCAGCAGCTTAACTAGCGGGAGGGCCGGTGAGCAGTTCTTC. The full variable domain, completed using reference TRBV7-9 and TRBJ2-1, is DTGVSQNPRHKITKRGQNVTFRCDPISEHNRLYWYRQTLGQGPEFLTYFQNEAQLEKSRLLSDRFSAERPKGSFSTLEIQRTEQGDSAMYLCASSLTSGRAGEQFFGPGTRLTVL.

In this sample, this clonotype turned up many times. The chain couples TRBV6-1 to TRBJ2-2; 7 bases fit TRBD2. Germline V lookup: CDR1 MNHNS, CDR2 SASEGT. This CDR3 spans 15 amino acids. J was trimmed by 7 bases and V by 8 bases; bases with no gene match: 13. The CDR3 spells CASSALSGKGGELFF. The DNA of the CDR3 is TGTGCCAGCTCCGCCCTCAGCGGGAAGGGCGGGGAGCTGTTTTTT.

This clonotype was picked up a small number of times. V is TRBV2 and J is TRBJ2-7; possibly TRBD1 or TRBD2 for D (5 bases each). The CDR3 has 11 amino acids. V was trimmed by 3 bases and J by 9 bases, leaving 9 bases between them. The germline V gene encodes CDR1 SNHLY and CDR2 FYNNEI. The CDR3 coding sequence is TGTGCCAGCAGTGAGGGGGTGCGGCAGTACTTC. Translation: CASSEGVRQYF.

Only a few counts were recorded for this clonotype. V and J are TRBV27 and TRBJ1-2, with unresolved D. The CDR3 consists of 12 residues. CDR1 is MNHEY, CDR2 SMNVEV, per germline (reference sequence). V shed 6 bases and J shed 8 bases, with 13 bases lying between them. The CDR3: CASRGGVKGYTF. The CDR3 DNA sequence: TGTGCCAGCAGAGGCGGGGTAAAGGGCTACACCTTC.

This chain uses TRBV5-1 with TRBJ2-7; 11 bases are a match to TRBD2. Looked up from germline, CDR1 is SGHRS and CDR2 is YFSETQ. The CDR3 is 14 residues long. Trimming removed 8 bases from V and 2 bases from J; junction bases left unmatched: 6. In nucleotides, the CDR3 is TGCGCCAGTTCCGGGACTAGCGGACCCTACGAGCAGTACTTC. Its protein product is CASSGTSGPYEQYF. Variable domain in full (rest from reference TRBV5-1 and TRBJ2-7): KAGVTQTPRYLIKTRGQQVTLSCSPISGHRSVSWYQQTPGQGLQFLFEYFSETQRNKGNFPGRFSGRQFSNSRSEMNVSTLELGDSALYLCASSGTSGPYEQYFGPGTRLTVT.